This T cell receptor (beta chain) derives from a study of Ad26.COV2.S vaccination and SARS-CoV-2 variants. A word on this clone: The antigen is not known.

Treatment given: over 15 received Ad26.COV2.S at low or high dose, single or two shots; about 5 received placebo; per-sample allocation not given. Sampling happened 63 days after the first vaccine or placebo injection. The data were produced by immunoSEQ multiplex PCR, yet TCRdb's version contains in-frame clones alone and is incomplete. The sample consists of hundreds of thousands of clones, about nine tenths of them appearing once. Germline assignment: CDR1 DFQATT and CDR2 SNEGSKA (reference sequence). This CDR3 has 11 amino acids. V lost 7 bases and J lost 4, with 10 bases in between. General study results and limits: An underestimation of total T cell responses may have resulted from the TCR breadth and depth analyses.

Source: peripheral blood, taken in a trial of Ad26.COV2.S vaccine versus placebo. This clonotype was obtained from a person between 18 and 60 years old who received the Ad26.COV2.S COVID-19 vaccine or a placebo. This chain joins TRBV20-1 and TRBJ1-2; D possibly corresponds to TRBD1 (5 bases). CDR3: CSVMGVYGYTF. CDR3 nucleotide sequence: TGCAGTGTGATGGGGGTCTATGGCTACACCTTC.